This T cell receptor beta chain was documented in a study of blood T cell repertoires in COVID-19. Study-wide context: T cells, B-cell-depleted T cells, or PBMCs provided the cDNA or gDNA that served as material.

The CDR3 contains 18 residues. Trimming cost V 4 bases and J 1 base; bases outside gene matches: 14. Germline loops: CDR1 SGDLS, CDR2 YYNGEE. The repertoire was sequenced with immunoSEQ multiplex PCR; TCRdb's copy has only in-frame clones and lacks some. The data contain under 300,000 clones, approximately 82% of them singletons. Specimen: peripheral blood. The chain employs TRBV9 and TRBJ1-1; the match to TRBD1 covers 9 bases. The clonotype originates from a woman in her forties who had recovered from COVID-19. The chain's CDR3 is CASSPSSTEGQGNTEAFF. The DNA for the CDR3 is TGTGCCAGCAGCCCCTCTTCTACCGAGGGACAGGGGAACACTGAAGCTTTCTTT. The variable domain in full, with the rest retrieved from reference TRBV9 and TRBJ1-1, is DSGVTQTPKHLITATGQRVTLRCSPRSGDLSVYWYQQSLDQGLQFLIQYYNGEERAKGNILERFSAQQFPDLHSELNLSSLELGDSALYFCASSPSSTEGQGNTEAFFGQGTRLTVV.